This T cell receptor (beta chain) was recorded in a study of cytomegalovirus exposure and HLA in healthy donors. Study-level points and caveats: Many donors shared some public TCRs, even though most TCR sequences were rare.

With respect to this clone: Its antigen is still unknown.

Method: immunoSEQ multiplex PCR; TCRdb's copy keeps in-frame clones and lacks some. The sample lists some 170,000 clones; just under 90% were seen once. CDR1 and CDR2 (germline): SGHAT, FQNNGV. The CDR3 is 16 amino acids. Trimming cost V 5 bases and J 4 bases, with 18 bases left between them. The sequenced sample consisted of PBMCs. V and J are TRBV11-2 and TRBJ2-1, with D perhaps matching TRBD2 (5 bases). This clonotype was sampled from a young woman in good health and CMV-seronegative. CDR3 DNA: TGTGCCAGCAGCCCGGGGTTGGCTAGCACTTACAATGAGCAGTTCTTC. It translates to CASSPGLASTYNEQFF.